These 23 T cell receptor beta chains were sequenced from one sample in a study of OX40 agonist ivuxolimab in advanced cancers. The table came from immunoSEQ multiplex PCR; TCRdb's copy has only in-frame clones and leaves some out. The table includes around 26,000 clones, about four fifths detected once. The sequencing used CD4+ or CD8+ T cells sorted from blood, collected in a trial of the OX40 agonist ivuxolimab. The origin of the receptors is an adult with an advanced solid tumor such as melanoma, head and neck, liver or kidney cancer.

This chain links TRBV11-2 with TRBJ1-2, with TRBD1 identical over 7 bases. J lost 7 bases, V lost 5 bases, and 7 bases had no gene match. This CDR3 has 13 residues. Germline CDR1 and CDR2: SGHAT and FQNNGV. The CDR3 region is CASSHRTGFGYTF. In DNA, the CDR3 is TGTGCCAGCAGCCACCGGACAGGCTTTGGCTACACCTTC.

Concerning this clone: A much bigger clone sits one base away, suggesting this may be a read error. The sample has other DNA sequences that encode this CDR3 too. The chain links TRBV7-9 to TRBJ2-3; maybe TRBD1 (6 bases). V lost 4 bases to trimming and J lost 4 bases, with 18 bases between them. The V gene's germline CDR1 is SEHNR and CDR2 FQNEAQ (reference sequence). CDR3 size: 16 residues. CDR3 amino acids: CASSSPSWTAADTQYF. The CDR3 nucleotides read TGTGCCAGCAGCTCACCATCCTGGACAGCGGCAGATACGCAGTATTTT.

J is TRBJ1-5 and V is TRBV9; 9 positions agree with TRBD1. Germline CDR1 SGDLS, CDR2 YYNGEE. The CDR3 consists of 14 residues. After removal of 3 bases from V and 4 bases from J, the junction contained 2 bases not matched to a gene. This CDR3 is CASSGQGGNQPQHF. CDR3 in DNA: TGTGCCAGCAGCGGACAGGGGGGAAATCAGCCCCAGCATTTT.

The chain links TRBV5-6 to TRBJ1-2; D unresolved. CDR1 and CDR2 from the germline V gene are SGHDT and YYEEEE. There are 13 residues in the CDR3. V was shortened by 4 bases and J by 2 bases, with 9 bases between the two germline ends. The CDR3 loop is CASSRGKNYGYTF. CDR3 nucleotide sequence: TGTGCCAGCAGCAGAGGGAAGAACTATGGCTACACCTTC.

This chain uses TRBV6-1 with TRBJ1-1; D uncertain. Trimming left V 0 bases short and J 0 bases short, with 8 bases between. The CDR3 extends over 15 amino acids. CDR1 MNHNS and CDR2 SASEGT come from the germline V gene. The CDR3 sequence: CASSEAKWMNTEAFF. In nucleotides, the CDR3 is TGTGCCAGCAGTGAAGCGAAATGGATGAACACTGAAGCTTTCTTT.

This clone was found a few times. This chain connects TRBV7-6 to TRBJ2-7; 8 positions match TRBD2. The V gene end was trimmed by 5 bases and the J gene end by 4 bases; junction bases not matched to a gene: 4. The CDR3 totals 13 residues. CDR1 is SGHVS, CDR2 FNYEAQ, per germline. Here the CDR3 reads CASSRAGGYEQYF. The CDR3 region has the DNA TGTGCCAGCAGCCGGGCGGGAGGTTACGAGCAGTACTTC.

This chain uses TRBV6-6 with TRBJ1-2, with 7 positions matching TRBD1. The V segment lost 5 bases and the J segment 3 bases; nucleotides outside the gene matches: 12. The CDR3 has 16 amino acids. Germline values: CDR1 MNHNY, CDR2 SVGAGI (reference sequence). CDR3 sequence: CASSLRTGTLYYGYTF. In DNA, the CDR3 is TGTGCCAGCAGTCTCCGGACAGGAACTTTATACTATGGCTACACCTTC.

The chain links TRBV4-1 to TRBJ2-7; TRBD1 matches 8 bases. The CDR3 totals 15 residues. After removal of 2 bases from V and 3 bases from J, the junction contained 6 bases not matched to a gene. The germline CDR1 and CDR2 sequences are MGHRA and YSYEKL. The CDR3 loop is CASSQPRQGFYEQYF. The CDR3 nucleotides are TGCGCCAGCAGCCAACCAAGACAGGGGTTCTACGAGCAGTACTTC.

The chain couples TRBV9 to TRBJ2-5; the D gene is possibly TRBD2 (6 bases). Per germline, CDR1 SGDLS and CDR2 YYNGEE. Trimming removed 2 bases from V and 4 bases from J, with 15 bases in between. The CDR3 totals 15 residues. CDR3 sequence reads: CASSVSAGRGETQYF. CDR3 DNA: TGTGCCAGCAGCGTTAGTGCGGGGCGGGGAGAGACCCAGTACTTC.

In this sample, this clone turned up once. As DNA, the CDR3 is TGTGCCAGCGCAAAAGACAGGACCTACGAGCAGTACTTC. The encoded protein is CASAKDRTYEQYF. The chain has TRBV6-6 and TRBJ2-7; a possible D gene is TRBD1 (6 bases). The CDR3 totals 13 residues. Deletions cut 8 bases from V and 2 bases from J, with 13 bases between. Germline CDR1 and CDR2: MNHNY and SVGAGI (reference sequence).

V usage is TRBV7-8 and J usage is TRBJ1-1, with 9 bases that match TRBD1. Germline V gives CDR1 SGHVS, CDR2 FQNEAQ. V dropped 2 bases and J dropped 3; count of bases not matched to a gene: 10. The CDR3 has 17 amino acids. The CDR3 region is CASSLLRTGEGDTEAFF. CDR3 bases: TGTGCCAGCAGCTTACTCCGGACAGGGGAGGGAGACACTGAAGCTTTCTTT.

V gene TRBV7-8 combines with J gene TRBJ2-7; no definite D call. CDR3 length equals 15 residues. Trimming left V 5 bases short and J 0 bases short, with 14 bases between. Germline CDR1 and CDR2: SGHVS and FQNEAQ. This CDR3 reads CASSSSYSSSYEQYF. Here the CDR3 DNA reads TGTGCCAGCAGCAGCTCATACAGCAGCTCCTACGAGCAGTACTTC.

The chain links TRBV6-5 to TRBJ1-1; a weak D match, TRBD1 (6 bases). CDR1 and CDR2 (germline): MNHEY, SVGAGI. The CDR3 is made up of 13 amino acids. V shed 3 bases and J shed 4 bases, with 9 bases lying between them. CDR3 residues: CASSYKGGTEAFF. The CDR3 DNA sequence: TGTGCCAGCAGTTATAAAGGGGGCACTGAAGCTTTCTTT.

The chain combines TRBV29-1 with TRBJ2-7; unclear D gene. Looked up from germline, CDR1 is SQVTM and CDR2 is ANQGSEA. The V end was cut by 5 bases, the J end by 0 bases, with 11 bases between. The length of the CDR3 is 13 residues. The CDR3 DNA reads TGCAGCGTTCAGACGGCCGACTCCTACGAGCAGTACTTC. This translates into CSVQTADSYEQYF.

CDR3 sequence: CASSSPGLAEETQYF. CDR3 in DNA: TGTGCCAGCAGTTCCCCGGGACTAGCGGAAGAGACCCAGTACTTC. This chain uses TRBV28 with TRBJ2-5; 11 nucleotides align to TRBD2. Germline values: CDR1 MDHEN, CDR2 SYDVKM. Trimming took 4 bases from V and 3 from J; bases not matched to a gene: 4. The CDR3 has 15 residues.

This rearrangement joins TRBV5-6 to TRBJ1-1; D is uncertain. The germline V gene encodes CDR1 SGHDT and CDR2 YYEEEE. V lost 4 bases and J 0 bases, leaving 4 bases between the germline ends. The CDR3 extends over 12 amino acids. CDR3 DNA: TGTGCCAGCAGCCCGATGAACACTGAAGCTTTCTTT. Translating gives CASSPMNTEAFF.

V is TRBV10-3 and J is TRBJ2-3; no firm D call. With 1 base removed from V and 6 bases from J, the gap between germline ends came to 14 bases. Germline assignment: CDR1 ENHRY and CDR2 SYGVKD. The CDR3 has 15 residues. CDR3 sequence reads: CAISELSSSSDTQYF. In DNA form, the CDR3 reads TGTGCCATCAGTGAGTTGTCTAGTAGTTCGGATACGCAGTATTTT.

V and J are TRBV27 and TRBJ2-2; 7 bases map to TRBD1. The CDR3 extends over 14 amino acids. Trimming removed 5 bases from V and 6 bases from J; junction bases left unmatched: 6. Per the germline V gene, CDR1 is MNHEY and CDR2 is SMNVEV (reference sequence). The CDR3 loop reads CASSLTGFAGELFF. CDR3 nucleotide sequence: TGTGCCAGCAGTCTGACAGGGTTCGCCGGGGAGCTGTTTTTT.

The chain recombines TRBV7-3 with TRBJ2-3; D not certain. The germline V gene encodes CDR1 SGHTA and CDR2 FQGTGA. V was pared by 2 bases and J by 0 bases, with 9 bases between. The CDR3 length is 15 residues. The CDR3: CASSLGPSSTDTQYF. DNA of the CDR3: TGTGCCAGCAGCTTAGGCCCCTCTAGCACAGATACGCAGTATTTT.

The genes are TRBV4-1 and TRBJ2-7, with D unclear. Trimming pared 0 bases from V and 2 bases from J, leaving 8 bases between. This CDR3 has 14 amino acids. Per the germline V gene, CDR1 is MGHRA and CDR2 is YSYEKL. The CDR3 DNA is TGCGCCAGCAGCCAAGAGGTGGAAACCTACGAGCAGTACTTC. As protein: CASSQEVETYEQYF.

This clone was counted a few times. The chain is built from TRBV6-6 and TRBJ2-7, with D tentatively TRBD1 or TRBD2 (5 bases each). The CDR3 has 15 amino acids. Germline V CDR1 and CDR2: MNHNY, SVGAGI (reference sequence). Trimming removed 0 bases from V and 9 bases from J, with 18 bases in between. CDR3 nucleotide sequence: TGTGCCAGCAGTTACTCGATGGGGACCCCCGGCGGGCAGTACTTC. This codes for CASSYSMGTPGGQYF.

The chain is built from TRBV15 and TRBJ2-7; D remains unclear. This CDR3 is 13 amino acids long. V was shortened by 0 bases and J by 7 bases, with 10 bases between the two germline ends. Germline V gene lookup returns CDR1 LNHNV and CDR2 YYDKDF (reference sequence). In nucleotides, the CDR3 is TGTGCCACCAGCAGAGAGCCCATTAAAGAGCAGTACTTC. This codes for CATSREPIKEQYF.

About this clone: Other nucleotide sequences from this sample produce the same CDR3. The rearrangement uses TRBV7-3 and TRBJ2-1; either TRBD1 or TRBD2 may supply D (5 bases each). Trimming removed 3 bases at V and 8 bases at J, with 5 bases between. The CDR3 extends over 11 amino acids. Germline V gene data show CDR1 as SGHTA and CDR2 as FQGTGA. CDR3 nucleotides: TGTGCCAGCAGCTTGGGACATGAGCAGTTCTTC. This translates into CASSLGHEQFF.